This T cell receptor (beta chain) was sequenced in a study of CD8+ T cells in alopecia areata. The overall study: Oral tofacitinib, 5 to 10 mg twice daily, was given in an open-label trial. Study-wide results and caveats: Clonality was higher in lesional than normal scalp, especially in alopecia totalis/universalis. Patients shared TCRs less clearly than mice did, possibly owing to HLA.

RNA was extracted and reverse transcribed into cDNA as the sequencing template. This table comes from immunoSEQ multiplex PCR, and its TCRdb copy is limited to in-frame clones, with some not included. The sample carries about 130,000 clones, around 49% recorded once. The CDR3 totals 14 residues. Trimming stripped 2 bases from V and 1 base from J, with 9 bases between. The germline V gene encodes CDR1 LNHDA and CDR2 SQIVND (reference sequence). This clone came up a few times. The antigen is undetermined. Patients with alopecia areata provided lesional scalp punch biopsies as well as peripheral blood. The specimen comprised CD8+ T cells sorted from blood, sampled at week 0. V usage is TRBV19 and J usage is TRBJ2-7, with TRBD1 as a possible D gene (5 bases). This TCR was sampled from a human donor with alopecia areata. CDR3 sequence: CASSIQGFSYEQYF. Here the CDR3 DNA reads TGTGCCAGTAGTATACAGGGATTTTCCTACGAGCAGTACTTC.